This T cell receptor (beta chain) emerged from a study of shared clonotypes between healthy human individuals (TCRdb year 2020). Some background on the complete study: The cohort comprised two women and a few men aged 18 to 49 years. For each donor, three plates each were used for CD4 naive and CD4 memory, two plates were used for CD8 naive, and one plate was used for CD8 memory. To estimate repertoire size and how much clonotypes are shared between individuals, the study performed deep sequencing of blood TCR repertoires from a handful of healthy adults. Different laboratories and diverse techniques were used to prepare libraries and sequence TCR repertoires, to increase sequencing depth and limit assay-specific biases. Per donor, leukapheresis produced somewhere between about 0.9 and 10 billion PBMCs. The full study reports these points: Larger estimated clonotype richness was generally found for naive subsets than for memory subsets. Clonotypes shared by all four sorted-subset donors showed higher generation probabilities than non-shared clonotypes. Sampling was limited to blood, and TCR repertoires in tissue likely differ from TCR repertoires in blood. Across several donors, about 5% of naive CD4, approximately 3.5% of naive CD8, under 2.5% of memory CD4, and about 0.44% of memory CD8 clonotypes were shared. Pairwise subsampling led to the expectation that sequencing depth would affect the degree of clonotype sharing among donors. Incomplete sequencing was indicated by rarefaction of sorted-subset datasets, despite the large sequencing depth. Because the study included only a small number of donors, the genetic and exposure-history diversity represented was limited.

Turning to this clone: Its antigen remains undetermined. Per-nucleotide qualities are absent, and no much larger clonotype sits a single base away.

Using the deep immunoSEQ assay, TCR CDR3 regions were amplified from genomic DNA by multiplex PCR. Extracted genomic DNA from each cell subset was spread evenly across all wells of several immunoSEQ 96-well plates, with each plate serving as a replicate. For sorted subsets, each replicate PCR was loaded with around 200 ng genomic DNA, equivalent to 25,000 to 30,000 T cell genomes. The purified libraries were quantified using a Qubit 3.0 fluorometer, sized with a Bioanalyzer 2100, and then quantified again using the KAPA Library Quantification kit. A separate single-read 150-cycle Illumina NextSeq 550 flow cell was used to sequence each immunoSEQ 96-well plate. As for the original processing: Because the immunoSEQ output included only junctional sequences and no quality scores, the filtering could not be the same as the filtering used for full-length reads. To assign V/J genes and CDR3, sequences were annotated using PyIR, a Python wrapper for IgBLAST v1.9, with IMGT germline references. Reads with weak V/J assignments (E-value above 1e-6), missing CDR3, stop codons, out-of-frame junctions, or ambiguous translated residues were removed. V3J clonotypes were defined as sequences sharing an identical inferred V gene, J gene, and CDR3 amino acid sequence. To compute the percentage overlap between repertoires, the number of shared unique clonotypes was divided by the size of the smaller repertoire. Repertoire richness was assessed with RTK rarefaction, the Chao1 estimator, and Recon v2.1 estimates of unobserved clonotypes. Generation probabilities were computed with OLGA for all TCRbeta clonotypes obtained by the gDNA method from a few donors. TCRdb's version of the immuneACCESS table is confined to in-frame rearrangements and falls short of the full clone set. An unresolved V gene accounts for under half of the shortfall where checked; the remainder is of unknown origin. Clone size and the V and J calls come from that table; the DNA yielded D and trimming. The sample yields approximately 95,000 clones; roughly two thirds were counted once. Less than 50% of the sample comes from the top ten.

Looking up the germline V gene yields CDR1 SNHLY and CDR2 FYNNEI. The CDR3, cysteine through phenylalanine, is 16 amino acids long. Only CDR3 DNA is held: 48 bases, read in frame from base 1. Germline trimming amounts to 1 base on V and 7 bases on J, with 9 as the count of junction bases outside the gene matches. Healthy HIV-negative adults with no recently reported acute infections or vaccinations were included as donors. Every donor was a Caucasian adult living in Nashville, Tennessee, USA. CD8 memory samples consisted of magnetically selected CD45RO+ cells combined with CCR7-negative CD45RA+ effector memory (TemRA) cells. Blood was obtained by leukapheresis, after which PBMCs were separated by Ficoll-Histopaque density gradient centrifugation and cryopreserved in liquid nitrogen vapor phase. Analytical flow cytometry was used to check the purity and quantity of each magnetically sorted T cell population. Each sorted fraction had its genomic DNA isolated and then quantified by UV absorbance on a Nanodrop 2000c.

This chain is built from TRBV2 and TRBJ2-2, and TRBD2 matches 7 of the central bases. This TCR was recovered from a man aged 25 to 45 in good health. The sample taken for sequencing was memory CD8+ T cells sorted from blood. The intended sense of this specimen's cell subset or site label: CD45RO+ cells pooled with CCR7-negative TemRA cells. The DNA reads TGTGCCAGCAGTGAAGGTTTAGCGGGTGAGATCGGGGAGCTGTTTTTT. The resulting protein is CASSEGLAGEIGELFF.